This is a list of T cell receptor beta chains from one sample in a study of beta chain features in type 1 diabetes. Using immunoSEQ multiplex PCR, the repertoire was profiled, and TCRdb retains in-frame clones only, with some absent. The table lists hundreds of thousands of clones, over 12% of them singletons. The sequencing sample was made of naive CD4+ T cells from blood. These receptors originate from a man aged 18 to 30 with type 1 diabetes. Each CDR3 is given with its conserved first and last residue. Expanded clones get a size class; other rows say once, few or many, or leave the size out.

v_call	clone_size	cdr3_aa
TRBV5-1	few	CASSNGTSGKNEQFF
TRBV18	few	CASSPTTGVIYEQYF
TRBV30	-	CACELGAHHQPQHF
TRBV13	-	CASTLRYNEQFF
TRBV5-4	-	CASSLGGENTEAFF
TRBV6-5	-	CASSYNQGLAGYTF
TRBV30	-	CAWSPGGLSSPLHF
TRBV6-5	few	CASSYSTRDVGEAFF
TRBV7-9	-	CASTLYRGANTDTQYF
TRBV28	few	CASSIRVGGANVLTF
TRBV5-1	-	CASSFLYQETQYF
TRBV19	few	CASSINGDNSPLHF
TRBV29-1	-	CSCEGARTEAFF
TRBV7-9	few	CASSWDGSYGYTF
TRBV25-1	few	CASSEYRGRGDYGYTF
TRBV4-2	few	CASSQVGGLFFSYEQYF
TRBV7-9	-	CASSQQGASYEQYF
TRBV7-9	few	CASSLAGTYEQYF
TRBV7-9	-	CASSLGTSVINEQFF
TRBV18	few	CASSPPTGGDTGELFF
TRBV5-1	few	CASSFIAFPGDTEAFF
TRBV7-2	few	CASSLAAGYGYTF